This T cell receptor (beta chain) originates from a study of blood T cell repertoires in COVID-19. The CDR3 loop spans 15 amino acids. V dropped 3 bases and J dropped 4; count of bases not matched to a gene: 5. Germline values: CDR1 MDHEN, CDR2 SYDVKM. TCRdb keeps only in-frame clones here, not all; method: immunoSEQ multiplex PCR. Of approximately 200,000 clones in the sample, approximately 84% were seen once. Sequences were obtained from peripheral blood. The rearrangement uses TRBV28 and TRBJ2-2; 7 bases align to TRBD2. The source of this sequence is a man aged 35 to 55 with active or convalescent COVID-19. CDR3 coding DNA: TGTGCCAGCAGTTTGCGGGGGAAGGGCACCGGGGAGCTGTTTTTT. It specifies CASSLRGKGTGELFF.